What follows are 22 T cell receptor beta chains derived from one specimen sequenced in a study of blood T cells in healthy people across ages. The second PCR ran about 6 to 12 cycles with a sample-barcoded 5' primer and J-beta primers. TCRdb re-analysed the 5' RACE reads in MiXCR, keeping a single row per CDR3 protein. The sample carries under 2 million distinct CDR3 sequences, 34% recorded once. The sequenced material came from blood. The receptors originated from a woman in her 30s in good health.

Only a few counts were recorded for this clonotype. The chain is built from TRBV3-1 and TRBJ2-7; TRBD1 might be the D (5 bases). Germline V gives CDR1 LGHDT, CDR2 YNNKEL (reference sequence). The CDR3 loop spans 13 amino acids. V was shortened by 1 base and J by 2 bases, with 6 bases between the two germline ends. The CDR3 loop reads CASSQATAYEQYF. For the CDR3, the DNA is TGTGCCAGCAGCCAAGCGACAGCCTACGAGCAGTACTTC.

The chain carries TRBV4-1 and TRBJ1-6, with a possible D match to TRBD1 (5 bases). The V end lost 0 bases, the J end lost 9 bases, and 18 bases lay between the germline ends. Germline-derived CDR1 and CDR2 are MGHRA and YSYEKL. CDR3 length: 17 residues. The CDR3 DNA is TGCGCCAGCAGCCAAGAGGGGAGGGGTCCTAATCGTTCACCCCTCCACTTT. Residues: CASSQEGRGPNRSPLHF.

This clonotype was seen once. An end of the junction differs from the germline gene, which may be a read error. V and J are TRBV27 and TRBJ2-1; D gene unclear. Germline lookup yields CDR1 MNHEY and CDR2 SMNVEV (reference sequence). The CDR3 covers 14 residues. CDR3 region: CASSVYYTHDEQFF. The CDR3 bases are TGTGCTAGCAGCGTGTACTATACGCACGATGAGCAGTTCTTC.

This clonotype has more than one count but fewer than ten. The J gene is TRBJ2-7, the V gene TRBV28; D is uncertain. The CDR3 loop spans 15 amino acids. Between the trimmed V and J ends, which lost 6 bases and 4 bases, there was a span of 19 bases. From germline, CDR1 is MDHEN and CDR2 SYDVKM. This chain's CDR3 is CASSSPSRAIYEQYF. In DNA, the CDR3 is TGTGCCAGCAGCTCGCCCAGCCGGGCAATTTACGAGCAGTACTTC.

This chain connects TRBV27 to TRBJ2-7; D gene unclear. V dropped 6 bases and J dropped 0 bases, with 12 bases sitting between them. CDR3 length: 14 amino acids. The germline CDR1 and CDR2 sequences are MNHEY and SMNVEV (reference sequence). CDR3 bases: TGTGCCAGCAGCCCCGTCAGCGTCTCCTACGAGCAGTACTTC. Translation gives CASSPVSVSYEQYF.

Only a few counts were recorded for this clonotype. The chain has TRBV4-1 and TRBJ2-1; no definite D call. The CDR3 spans 16 residues. Germline V gives CDR1 MGHRA, CDR2 YSYEKL. The V end lost 4 bases, the J end lost 0 bases, and 13 bases lay between the germline ends. The CDR3 region is CASSPARAVSYNEQFF. In DNA, the CDR3 is TGCGCCAGCAGCCCCGCTAGGGCTGTCTCCTACAATGAGCAGTTCTTC.

The chain carries TRBV20-1 and TRBJ2-5; 9 bases line up with TRBD2. Germline V CDR1 and CDR2: DFQATT, SNEGSKA (reference sequence). Trimming took 0 bases from V and 8 from J; bases not matched to a gene: 7. The CDR3 totals 14 residues. CDR3 sequence: CSAREGTSPSTQYF. The DNA of the CDR3 is TGCAGTGCTAGAGAAGGGACTAGCCCCAGCACCCAGTACTTC.

Points on this clonotype: A much more abundant neighbour one base away suggests this may be a read error. This chain joins TRBV7-2 and TRBJ2-1, with D possibly TRBD1 on 5 matching bases. Germline V gene sequence: CDR1 SGHTA, CDR2 FQGNSA. The length of the CDR3 is 14 residues. Trimming took off 5 bases at V and 5 bases at J, with 13 bases between the two ends. CDR3 coding DNA: TGTGCCAGCAGCAGTAGGGGTATCAACAATGAGCAGTTCTTC. Translated, it gives CASSSRGINNEQFF.

There are a few counts of this clonotype. The genes are TRBV29-1 and TRBJ2-1, with TRBD2 identical over 8 bases. The germline gives CDR1 SQVTM, CDR2 ANQGSEA. V trimming: 5 bases; J trimming: 6 bases; junction bases outside the gene matches: 9. CDR3 size: 14 residues. The CDR3 is CSVPQAGALNEQFF. The CDR3 region has the DNA TGCAGCGTTCCACAAGCGGGAGCCCTCAATGAGCAGTTCTTC.

The V gene is TRBV2, the J gene TRBJ2-1, with 8 positions matching TRBD1. Germline CDR1 SNHLY, CDR2 FYNNEI. Trimming at V came to 6 bases and at J to 7 bases, leaving 5 bases not matched to a gene. The length of the CDR3 is 13 residues. The CDR3 nucleotides read TGTGCCAGCAGGGACAGGGTGCGGAATGAGCAGTTCTTC. Protein product: CASRDRVRNEQFF.

V usage is TRBV3-1 and J usage is TRBJ1-6; no firm D call. There are 9 residues in the CDR3. Germline loops: CDR1 LGHDT, CDR2 YNNKEL (reference sequence). CDR3 residues: CVFLSPLHF. Here the CDR3 DNA reads TGTGTATTTCTTTCACCCCTCCACTTT.

A note on this clonotype: At one boundary the junction diverges from the germline segment, which might be a read error. V and J are TRBV28 and TRBJ2-3; no reliable D call. The CDR3 has 14 residues. Germline-derived CDR1 and CDR2 are MDHEN and SYDVKM. The CDR3, as DNA: TGTGCCAGCACCTACATGGATCGGCGTGGAACGCGGTATTTT. Protein product: CASTYMDRRGTRYF.

The V call is TRBV2, the J call TRBJ2-7; tentative D call: TRBD1 (6 bases). The germline V gene has CDR1 SNHLY and CDR2 FYNNEI. V lost 4 bases and J 3 bases, leaving 13 bases between the germline ends. The CDR3 contains 14 residues. CDR3 coding DNA: TGTGCCAGCAGTGTAGGGGGATCGATCTACGAGCAGTACTTC. Amino acid sequence: CASSVGGSIYEQYF.

This clonotype appeared many times. The chain joins TRBV6-5 to TRBJ1-2, with TRBD1 matching 7 bases. The length of the CDR3 is 12 residues. The J segment lost 7 bases and the V segment lost 10 bases, leaving 9 bases of the junction unmatched. Germline V CDR1 and CDR2: MNHEY, SVGAGI. CDR3 coding DNA: TGTGCCACCTCCAGGGGGGCGGCTGGCTACACCTTC. It yields the protein CATSRGAAGYTF.

This chain links TRBV20-1 with TRBJ2-7, with 9 bases matching TRBD1. From germline, CDR1 is DFQATT and CDR2 SNEGSKA (reference sequence). The CDR3 has 12 residues. After removal of 6 bases from V and 5 bases from J, the junction contained 5 bases not matched to a gene. CDR3 residues: CSADRGFDEQYF. DNA for the CDR3: TGCAGTGCAGACAGGGGGTTCGACGAGCAGTACTTC.

V is TRBV4-1 and J is TRBJ2-1, with a tentative D call TRBD2 (6 bases). The CDR3 runs 14 residues. V was trimmed by 0 bases and J by 5 bases, leaving 8 bases between them. The germline CDR1 and CDR2 sequences are MGHRA and YSYEKL. The CDR3, as DNA: TGCGCCAGCAGCCAAGACACTAGCAACAATGAGCAGTTCTTC. It codes for CASSQDTSNNEQFF.

About this clonotype itself: A much more abundant neighbour one base away suggests this may be a read error. V usage is TRBV10-3 and J usage is TRBJ2-6, with TRBD1 identical over 7 bases. V lost 0 bases, J lost 1 base, and 24 bases stayed unmatched. This CDR3 contains 24 residues. From germline, CDR1 is ENHRY and CDR2 SYGVKD. CDR3 residues: CAISESLVLLTGRGGRSGANVLTF. As DNA, the CDR3 is TGTGCCATCAGTGAGTCGCTAGTTCTCCTGACAGGGCGAGGTGGAAGATCTGGGGCCAACGTCCTGACTTTC.

This clonotype was observed a handful of times. The rearrangement links TRBV2 to TRBJ2-1; perhaps D is TRBD1 or TRBD2 (5 bases each). The germline V gene has CDR1 SNHLY and CDR2 FYNNEI. Trimming removed 4 bases from V and 12 bases from J, with 10 bases in between. This CDR3 spans 11 amino acids. CDR3 sequence: CASSGGARQFF. The DNA for the CDR3 is TGTGCCAGCAGTGGAGGGGCTCGGCAGTTCTTC.

The gene calls are TRBV6-5 and TRBJ2-7; 8 bases agree with TRBD1. The length of the CDR3 is 16 residues. CDR1 is MNHEY, CDR2 SVGAGI, per germline. V was clipped by 2 bases and J by 3 bases; unmatched bases: 9. CDR3 DNA sequence: TGTGCCAGCAGTTACCCGCGGGGACAGGTGAACTACGAGCAGTACTTC. It encodes CASSYPRGQVNYEQYF.

Only a few counts were recorded for this clonotype. This chain joins TRBV5-1 and TRBJ1-6; no definite D call. The CDR3 runs to 15 residues. With 5 bases removed from V and 8 bases from J, the gap between germline ends came to 17 bases. CDR1 and CDR2 from the germline V gene are SGHRS and YFSETQ. The CDR3 sequence is CASRPSAGGDSPLHF. The CDR3 nucleotides are TGCGCCAGCAGGCCCTCGGCAGGTGGGGATTCACCCCTCCACTTT.

The chain uses TRBV21-1 and TRBJ2-7. TRBV21-1 represents a pseudogene. This CDR3 is built from 16 residues. The CDR3 region has the DNA TGTGCCCCCAGCAGGAACCGAACCAGGTGCTCCTACGAGCAGTACTTC. It translates to CAPSRNRTRCSYEQYF.

With regard to this clonotype: A much bigger clone sits one base away, suggesting this may be a read error. This chain connects TRBV3-1 to TRBJ2-5, with 15 positions matching TRBD2. The J call could be wrong; TRBJ2-7 is a better fit for the DNA end. CDR3 length: 18 amino acids. Germline values: CDR1 LGHDT, CDR2 YNNKEL (reference sequence). CDR3 region: CASSQDRRTSGRAHEQYF. CDR3 nucleotides: TGTGCCAGCAGCCAAGATCGAAGGACTAGCGGGAGGGCCCACGAGCAGTACTTC.